This entry lists 26 T cell receptor beta chains sequenced from one sample in a study of T cell responses to AZD1222 COVID-19 vaccine. Profiling relied on immunoSEQ multiplex PCR, and the TCRdb table lists in-frame clones only, not all of them. There are some 110,000 clones in the sample; 80% to 90% occur only once, and 3.5% to 5% lies in the top ten. Sequencing was performed on peripheral blood, taken on day 0 of AZD1222 vaccination. Every receptor here comes from an adult in good health.

V is TRBV28 and J is TRBJ2-1; 9 bases agree with TRBD2. V dropped 4 bases and J dropped 6; count of bases not matched to a gene: 13. CDR3 length equals 17 residues. Germline V CDR1 and CDR2: MDHEN, SYDVKM. CDR3 loop: CASSSTAGRGGLNEQFF. The CDR3 nucleotides are TGTGCCAGCAGTTCCACGGCGGGGCGGGGGGGCCTCAATGAGCAGTTCTTC.

The chain combines TRBV7-2 with TRBJ2-2; D unresolved. V lost 1 base to trimming and J lost 0 bases, with 3 bases between them. The CDR3 has 14 amino acids. Germline V gene sequence: CDR1 SGHTA, CDR2 FQGNSA. The CDR3 DNA reads as TGTGCCAGCAGCTTAGTTACGAACACCGGGGAGCTGTTTTTT. Translation: CASSLVTNTGELFF.

The chain links TRBV12-3 or TRBV12-4 to TRBJ2-7; D is uncertain. This CDR3 contains 13 residues. Between the trimmed V and J ends, which lost 3 bases and 4 bases, there was a span of 10 bases. The CDR3 coding sequence is TGTGCCAGCAGTTTTAGTCGGGTTTACGAGCAGTACTTC. Protein sequence: CASSFSRVYEQYF.

V and J are TRBV9 and TRBJ1-4, with D possibly matching TRBD1 (5 bases). With 3 bases removed from V and 0 bases from J, the gap between germline ends came to 9 bases. This CDR3 is 15 amino acids long. The germline CDR1 and CDR2 sequences are SGDLS and YYNGEE. This CDR3 is CASSASGATNEKLFF. In DNA form, the CDR3 reads TGTGCCAGCAGCGCCTCGGGGGCAACTAATGAAAAACTGTTTTTT.

V usage is TRBV15 and J usage is TRBJ1-6; 9 positions match TRBD1. Trimming removed 3 bases from V and 6 bases from J; junction bases left unmatched: 6. From germline, CDR1 is LNHNV and CDR2 YYDKDF (reference sequence). This CDR3 comprises 16 residues. CDR3 region: CATSSGTGSSNSPLHF. CDR3 nucleotide sequence: TGTGCCACCAGCAGTGGGACAGGGTCTTCTAATTCACCCCTCCACTTT.

The chain uses TRBV14 and TRBJ2-1, with TRBD2 matching 7 bases. The CDR3 covers 20 residues. With 2 bases clipped from V and 8 bases from J, the junction kept 24 bases outside the gene matches. CDR1 is SGHDN and CDR2 is FVKESK in the germline V gene. The DNA of the CDR3 is TGTGCCAGCAGCCAATCCCCTCTATCCTCCCGCCTAGCGGTTATCGATGAGCAGTTCTTC. Protein product: CASSQSPLSSRLAVIDEQFF.

The table lists this clone with a count of one. V usage is TRBV5-4 and J usage is TRBJ2-3, with D unresolved. The germline gives CDR1 SGHNT, CDR2 YYREEE (reference sequence). This CDR3 comprises 14 residues. Between the trimmed V and J ends, which lost 4 bases and 6 bases, there was a span of 15 bases. The CDR3 loop is CASSPGGSADTQYF. For the CDR3, the DNA is TGTGCCAGCAGCCCGGGCGGCAGTGCCGATACGCAGTATTTT.

The gene calls are TRBV6-5 and TRBJ2-7; 7 bases are a match to TRBD2. Germline V lookup: CDR1 MNHEY, CDR2 SVGAGI. V gave up 6 bases and J gave up 5 bases; unmatched junction bases: 10. The CDR3 sequence is 14 residues long. The CDR3 bases are TGTGCCAGCAGACGGGCCGGGGAGGGGAACGAGCAGTACTTC. The encoded protein is CASRRAGEGNEQYF.

The chain is built from TRBV6-5 and TRBJ2-5, with D possibly being TRBD1 (6 bases). Trimming took 10 bases from V and 4 from J, leaving 22 bases between them. CDR3 length: 15 residues. From germline, CDR1 is MNHEY and CDR2 SVGAGI. This chain's CDR3 is CATYGGGTWGETQYF. As DNA, the CDR3 is TGTGCCACCTATGGTGGGGGCACGTGGGGAGAGACCCAGTACTTC.

The chain is built from TRBV5-1 and TRBJ2-7; D is undetermined. CDR3 length equals 17 residues. V lost 5 bases and J 3 bases, leaving 24 bases between the germline ends. Germline V CDR1 and CDR2: SGHRS, YFSETQ. The chain's CDR3 is CASSPSTRPSLGYEQYF. The CDR3 DNA follows: TGCGCCAGCAGTCCCTCCACCCGACCGAGTTTGGGCTACGAGCAGTACTTC.

This chain uses TRBV7-2 with TRBJ2-5; D is possibly TRBD2 (6 bases). Trimming pared 4 bases from V and 5 bases from J, leaving 11 bases between. Per the germline V gene, CDR1 is SGHTA and CDR2 is FQGNSA. This CDR3 spans 13 amino acids. The CDR3, as DNA: TGTGCCAGCAGCTCGACTAGATTCGAGACCCAGTACTTC. Residues: CASSSTRFETQYF.

The chain links TRBV29-1 to TRBJ1-1; a weak D match, TRBD1 (5 bases). Trimming left V 4 bases short and J 7 bases short, with 10 bases between. CDR1 is SQVTM, CDR2 ANQGSEA, per germline. The CDR3 loop spans 11 amino acids. The CDR3 loop is CSVVAQDEAFF. CDR3 nucleotide sequence: TGCAGCGTTGTTGCACAGGATGAAGCTTTCTTT. The entire variable domain, with the rest obtained from reference TRBV29-1 and TRBJ1-1, is as follows: SAVISQKPSRDICQRGTSLTIQCQVDSQVTMMFWYRQQPGQSLTLIATANQGSEATYESGFVIDKFPISRPNLTFSTLTVSNMSPEDSSIYLCSVVAQDEAFFGQGTRLTVV.

This chain links TRBV7-9 with TRBJ2-3; 11 nucleotides agree with TRBD2. This CDR3 comprises 17 residues. Looked up from germline, CDR1 is SEHNR and CDR2 is FQNEAQ (reference sequence). V was pared by 1 base and J by 7 bases, with 10 bases of the junction left unmatched. The DNA of the CDR3 is TGTGCCAGCAGCTTAGGGAATAGCGGGAGGGACCACTATACGCAGTATTTT. Translation gives CASSLGNSGRDHYTQYF.

This clone showed up just once. The chain links TRBV9 to TRBJ2-3, with 14 positions matching TRBD2. The CDR3 extends over 18 amino acids. The trim removed 3 bases at V and 2 bases at J, leaving 8 bases unmatched. Looked up from germline, CDR1 is SGDLS and CDR2 is YYNGEE. In DNA form, the CDR3 reads TGTGCCAGCAGCGACGGACTAGCGGGAGGAGGGTACACAGATACGCAGTATTTT. This gives the protein CASSDGLAGGGYTDTQYF.

This chain connects TRBV7-3 to TRBJ2-1; D is possibly TRBD2 (6 bases). Germline V gene data show CDR1 as SGHTA and CDR2 as FQGTGA. The CDR3 is 13 residues long. The V end lost 0 bases, the J end lost 10 bases, and 10 bases lay between the germline ends. This chain's CDR3 is CASSLTEEGEQFF. As DNA, the CDR3 is TGTGCCAGCAGCTTAACGGAGGAGGGGGAGCAGTTCTTC.

The chain recombines TRBV12-5 with TRBJ2-3; tentative D call: TRBD1 (6 bases). Germline V CDR1 and CDR2: LGHNT, FRNRAP. Between the trimmed V and J ends, which lost 6 bases and 4 bases, there was a span of 14 bases. CDR3 length: 14 residues. CDR3 bases: TGTGCTAGTGGGGTAGGACAGTCCTCAGATACGCAGTATTTT. Amino acids: CASGVGQSSDTQYF.

This sequence joins TRBV6-5 and TRBJ2-3; D is perhaps TRBD1 or TRBD2 (5 bases each). From germline, CDR1 is MNHEY and CDR2 SVGAGI. The CDR3 length is 14 residues. V was cut by 8 bases and J by 5 bases, with 17 bases left in between. Here the CDR3 reads CASDQLKGRDTQYF. The DNA for the CDR3 is TGTGCCAGCGATCAATTGAAGGGGAGAGATACGCAGTATTTT.

This CDR3 is CASSSRTMINEQFF. As DNA, the CDR3 is TGTGCCAGCAGCTCCCGGACTATGATCAATGAGCAGTTCTTC. The chain is built from TRBV11-2 and TRBJ2-1, with a possible D match to TRBD2 (6 bases). This CDR3 contains 14 residues. V lost 4 bases and J lost 6, with 13 bases in between. Germline CDR1 and CDR2: SGHAT and FQNNGV.

This chain uses TRBV28 with TRBJ1-2, with D perhaps TRBD1 (6 bases). This CDR3 contains 15 residues. V was clipped by 1 base and J by 8 bases, with 17 bases between them. Per germline, CDR1 MDHEN and CDR2 SYDVKM. CDR3 DNA: TGTGCCAGCAGTTTATCGGGAGGACAGCTATACGGCTACACCTTC. It specifies CASSLSGGQLYGYTF.

This sequence joins TRBV3-1 (or the pseudogene TRBV3-2) and TRBJ2-3; 13 positions agree with TRBD2. Germline V gene data show CDR1 as LGHDT and CDR2 as YNNKEL (reference sequence). V was clipped by 2 bases and J by 5 bases; unmatched bases: 4. The CDR3 has 16 residues. CDR3 nucleotide sequence: TGTGCCAGCAGCCAACGACTAGCGGGAGGTATAGATACGCAGTATTTT. Protein product: CASSQRLAGGIDTQYF.

The V gene is TRBV7-3, the J gene TRBJ2-2; 8 bases agree with TRBD1. The CDR3 spans 17 residues. The J segment lost 7 bases and the V segment lost 4 bases, leaving 14 bases of the junction unmatched. Per the germline V gene, CDR1 is SGHTA and CDR2 is FQGTGA. The CDR3 loop reads CASSSPGQERMGGELFF. The CDR3 DNA reads TGTGCCAGCAGCTCACCGGGACAGGAGAGGATGGGCGGGGAGCTGTTTTTT.

The chain has TRBV29-1 and TRBJ1-2, with TRBD1 matching 7 bases. The CDR3 is 13 amino acids. The V gene's germline CDR1 is SQVTM and CDR2 ANQGSEA. V lost 7 bases and J lost 2; bases outside the gene matches: 7. The CDR3 region has the DNA TGCAGCGGAACACAGGGGTCCAACTATGGCTACACCTTC. Encoded protein: CSGTQGSNYGYTF.

This clone appeared once. The J gene is TRBJ1-5, the V gene TRBV21-1. TRBV21-1 is described as a pseudogene. The CDR3 is 13 amino acids. CDR3 nucleotides: TGTGCCAGCAGCAAAGCCTGGAGGGAGCCCCAGCATTTT. Protein product: CASSKAWREPQHF.

This clone was recorded only once. This chain connects TRBV27 to TRBJ1-1; D gene uncertain. V lost 2 bases, J lost 8 bases, and 21 bases lay in between. Germline CDR1 MNHEY, CDR2 SMNVEV (reference sequence). This CDR3 has 16 amino acids. This CDR3 reads CASSLIYVREPTEAFF. In DNA form, the CDR3 reads TGTGCCAGCAGTTTAATATACGTTCGCGAACCGACCGAAGCTTTCTTT.

In this sample, this clone turned up a few times. The chain employs TRBV5-1 and TRBJ1-1, with 7 bases aligning to TRBD1. Germline V gene data show CDR1 as SGHRS and CDR2 as YFSETQ. The CDR3 runs 16 residues. The trim removed 3 bases at V and 1 base at J, leaving 9 bases unmatched. CDR3 loop: CASSSTGVGENTEAFF. In DNA form, the CDR3 reads TGCGCCAGCAGCTCCACAGGGGTGGGGGAGAACACTGAAGCTTTCTTT.

The J gene is TRBJ2-1, the V gene TRBV27; 10 bases line up with TRBD1. Germline CDR1 MNHEY, CDR2 SMNVEV (reference sequence). The V gene end was trimmed by 2 bases and the J gene end by 4 bases; junction bases not matched to a gene: 5. The CDR3 contains 16 residues. In DNA form, the CDR3 reads TGTGCCAGCAGTTTAGCAGGGGACAGGGGATACAATGAGCAGTTCTTC. Protein sequence: CASSLAGDRGYNEQFF.